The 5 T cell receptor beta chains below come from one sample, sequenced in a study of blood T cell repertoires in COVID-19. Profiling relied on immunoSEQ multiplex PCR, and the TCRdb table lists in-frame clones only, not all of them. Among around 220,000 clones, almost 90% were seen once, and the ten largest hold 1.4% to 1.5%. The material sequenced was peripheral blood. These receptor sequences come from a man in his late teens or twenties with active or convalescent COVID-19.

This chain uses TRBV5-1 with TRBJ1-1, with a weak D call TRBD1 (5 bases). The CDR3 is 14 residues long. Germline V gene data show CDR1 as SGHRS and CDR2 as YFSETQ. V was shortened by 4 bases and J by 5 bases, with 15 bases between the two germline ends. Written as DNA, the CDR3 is TGCGCCAGCAGCGTGACCCGGAGGGGAACTGAAGCTTTCTTT. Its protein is CASSVTRRGTEAFF.

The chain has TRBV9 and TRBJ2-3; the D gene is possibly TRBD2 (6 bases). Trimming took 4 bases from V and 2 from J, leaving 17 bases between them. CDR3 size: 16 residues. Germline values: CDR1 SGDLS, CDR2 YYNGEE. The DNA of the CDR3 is TGTGCCAGCAGCAAAGGAGGGCGGGGTTACACAGATACGCAGTATTTT. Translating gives CASSKGGRGYTDTQYF.

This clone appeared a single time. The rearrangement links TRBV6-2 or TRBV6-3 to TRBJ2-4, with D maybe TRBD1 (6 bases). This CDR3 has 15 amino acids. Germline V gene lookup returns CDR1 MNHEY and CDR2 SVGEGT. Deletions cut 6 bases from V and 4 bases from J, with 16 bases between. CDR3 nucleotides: TGTGCCAGCAGACCTTCCGGGACACTAAAAAACATTCAGTACTTC. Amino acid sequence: CASRPSGTLKNIQYF.

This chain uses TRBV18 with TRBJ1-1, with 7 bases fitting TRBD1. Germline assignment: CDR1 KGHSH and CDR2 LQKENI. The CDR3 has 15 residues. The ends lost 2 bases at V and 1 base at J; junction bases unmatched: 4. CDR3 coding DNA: TGTGCCAGCTCACCAGGACAGGTCGCGAACACTGAAGCTTTCTTT. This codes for CASSPGQVANTEAFF.

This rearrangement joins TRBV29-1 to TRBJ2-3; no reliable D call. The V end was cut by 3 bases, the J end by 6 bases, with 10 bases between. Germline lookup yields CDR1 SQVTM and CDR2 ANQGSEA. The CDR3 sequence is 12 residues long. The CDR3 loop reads CSVEVASDTQYF. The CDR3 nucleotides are TGCAGCGTTGAGGTAGCAAGCGATACGCAGTATTTT.